Listed here are 24 T cell receptor beta chains from one sample, sequenced in a study of tissue T cells after allogeneic stem cell transplantation. Libraries were prepared by immunoSEQ multiplex PCR; TCRdb keeps only in-frame clonotypes and omits some of them. The profile covers 3,300 or so clones, with roughly 50% appearing a single time and about 19% taken by the ten largest. Time point: mouse harvest day 14 after allogeneic transplant. Mouse grafts combined 10^7 T-cell-depleted bone marrow cells with 10^6 splenic CD5+ T cells. Source material: gut tissue. These receptors were obtained from a female BALB/c mouse given C57BL/6 T cells with graft-versus-host disease after an allogeneic hematopoietic cell transplant.

A word on this clone: Mouse germline and gene names are used. Read sequence stops 1 residue before the CDR3 end, and the germline J gene provides the missing end. The chain uses TRBV1 and TRBJ1-2; 9 bases agree with TRBD1. The CDR3 has 15 residues. V lost 2 bases, J lost 0 bases, and 1 base stayed unmatched. Germline CDR1 NSQYPW, CDR2 LRSPGD (reference sequence). The part of the CDR3 DNA that was read is TGCACCTGCAGTGCAAGGGACAGGGCAAACTCCGACTACACC. This sequence encodes CTCSARDRANSDYT. The full CDR3 protein is CTCSARDRANSDYTF.

The count of this clone is one. Germline and genes: mouse. The read falls 1 residue short of the CDR3 end, and the missing part is taken from the germline J gene. The gene calls are TRBV26 and TRBJ2-3; the match to TRBD2 covers 7 bases. The CDR3 loop spans 14 amino acids. The trim removed 6 bases at V and 0 bases at J, leaving 3 bases unmatched. CDR1 is KGHPV, CDR2 FQNQEV, per germline (reference sequence). CDR3 bases read: TGTGCCAGCAGGACTGGGTCTAGTGCAGAAACGCTGTAT. Protein: CASRTGSSAETLY. The full CDR3 sequence reads CASRTGSSAETLYF.

As to this clone: The genes are named according to mouse. The CDR3 is cut off 1 residue early in the read; its end comes from the germline J gene. This sequence joins TRBV12-1 and TRBJ1-3; possible D gene TRBD1, 6 bases. Germline values: CDR1 SGHSN, CDR2 HYEKVE. This CDR3 spans 13 amino acids. V was clipped by 4 bases and J by 3 bases, with 9 bases between them. Incomplete CDR3 DNA: TGTGCCAGCTCCCACAGGGTTGGAAATACGCTCTAT. Translation: CASSHRVGNTLY. The whole CDR3 protein is CASSHRVGNTLYF.

As concerns this clone: Gene names are mouse gene names. Read sequence stops 1 residue before the CDR3 end, and the germline J gene provides the missing end. The chain carries TRBV13-3 and TRBJ2-4, with D uncertain. The length of the CDR3 is 13 residues. Germline CDR1 NNHDY, CDR2 SYVADS. Trimming removed 3 bases at V and 0 bases at J, with 5 bases between. CDR3 amino acids: CASSAGSQNTLYF. The covered CDR3 bases are TGTGCCAGCAGTGCTGGTAGTCAAAACACCTTGTAC. Together with reference TRBV13-3 and TRBJ2-4, the CDR3 gives the full variable domain: EAAVTQSPRSKVAVTGGKVTLSCHQTNNHDYMYWYRQDTGHGLRLIHYSYVADSTEKGDIPDGYKASRPSQENFSLILELASLSQTAVYFCASSAGSQNTLYFGAGTRLSVL.

Concerning this clone itself: Genes and germline come from the mouse. From the germline J gene comes the end of the CDR3, since the read stops 1 residue before it. This chain uses TRBV26 with TRBJ2-3, with 12 bases lining up with TRBD1. From germline, CDR1 is KGHPV and CDR2 FQNQEV (reference sequence). Losses at the gene ends were 6 bases for V and 5 bases for J; bases not matched to a gene: 6. The CDR3 consists of 15 residues. CDR3 sequence reads: CASSPGTGGVETLYF. The sequenced part of the CDR3 DNA is TGTGCCAGCAGCCCCGGGACAGGGGGCGTAGAAACGCTGTAT.

Of note for this clone: Gene and germline names: mouse. With the read ending 1 residue before the CDR3 end, the germline J gene is used to fill in that end. This sequence joins TRBV23 and TRBJ1-5; the table's D call, TRBD1, was not checked against the DNA. The CDR3 is made up of 13 amino acids. The germline CDR1 and CDR2 sequences are KGHTA and FQNQQP. The CDR3 DNA, read in part, is TGCTCCAGCCGGGACAGGGGGAACCAGGCTCCGCTT. This codes for CSSRDRGNQAPL. The entire CDR3 is CSSRDRGNQAPLF.

By sample share, this clone is hyperexpanded (1% or more). The gene names given are mouse names. The read falls 1 residue short of the CDR3 end, and the missing part is taken from the germline J gene. The genes are TRBV13-3 and TRBJ2-7; D is unclear. Germline V gene data show CDR1 as NNHDY and CDR2 as SYVADS. The CDR3 totals 11 residues. Trimming took off 0 bases at V and 4 bases at J, with 2 bases between the two ends. Partial CDR3 DNA: TGTGCCAGCAGTGATGCTTATGAACAGTAC. This gives the protein CASSDAYEQY. Given in full, the CDR3 is CASSDAYEQYF.

This clone was picked up a small number of times. These gene names are mouse names. Read coverage stops 1 residue before the CDR3 terminus; the germline J gene supplies the remainder. The chain couples TRBV31 to TRBJ2-7, with TRBD2 as a possible D gene (6 bases). With 0 bases removed from V and 6 bases from J, the gap between germline ends came to 12 bases. Germline V gives CDR1 GKSSPN, CDR2 SITVG. The CDR3 contains 13 residues. The part of the CDR3 DNA that was read is TGTGCCTGGAGTCTACTGGGAGGGCTTGAACAGTAC. Its protein is CAWSLLGGLEQY. The full CDR3 protein is CAWSLLGGLEQYF.

Concerning this clone: Gene names and germline refer to mouse. The CDR3 end is not reached by the read, which stops 1 residue before it; the germline J gene fills it in. The V gene is TRBV26, the J gene TRBJ2-4; possibly TRBD1 or TRBD2 for D (5 bases each). The V gene lost 6 bases and the J gene lost 0 bases, with 13 bases spanning the gap. CDR1 KGHPV and CDR2 FQNQEV come from the germline V gene (reference sequence). The CDR3 has 15 amino acids. The part of the CDR3 DNA that was read is TGTGCCAGCAGCCCGACGGGGCGAAGTCAAAACACCTTGTAC. This sequence encodes CASSPTGRSQNTLY. The full CDR3 reads CASSPTGRSQNTLYF.

This clone is judged medium-sized. Here the gene names and germline are mouse. Read coverage stops 1 residue before the CDR3 terminus; the germline J gene supplies the remainder. The chain combines TRBV3 with TRBJ2-1; 10 bases agree with TRBD2. The V segment lost 4 bases and the J segment 1 base; nucleotides outside the gene matches: 1. The CDR3 runs 15 residues. Germline V gene lookup returns CDR1 SNHLY and CDR2 FYNGKV (reference sequence). CDR3: CASSSDWGNYAEQFF. The CDR3 bases that were read are TGTGCCAGCAGCTCGGACTGGGGGAACTATGCTGAGCAGTTC. Complete variable domain (other parts from reference TRBV3 and TRBJ2-1): GPKVLQIPSHQIIDMGQMVTLNCDPVSNHLYFYWYKQILGQQMEFLVNFYNGKVMEKSKLFKDQFSVERPDGSYFTLKIQPTALEDSAVYFCASSSDWGNYAEQFFGPGTRLTVL.

Comments on this clone: These gene names are mouse names. The observed sequence ends 1 residue before the CDR3 terminus, with the missing tail filled in from the germline J gene. The chain uses TRBV26 and TRBJ2-4, with D maybe TRBD1 (6 bases). Trimming removed 2 bases at V and 2 bases at J, with 11 bases between. CDR1 KGHPV and CDR2 FQNQEV come from the germline V gene (reference sequence). The CDR3 spans 15 residues. The CDR3 is CASSLRGRDQNTLYF. CDR3 DNA, as far as it was read: TGTGCCAGCAGTCTGAGGGGGAGGGATCAAAACACCTTGTAC.

A note on this clone: Genes here carry mouse names. Read coverage stops 1 residue before the CDR3 terminus; the germline J gene supplies the remainder. V gene TRBV26 combines with J gene TRBJ1-4; the D is unclear. V lost 3 bases to trimming and J lost 3 bases, with 5 bases between them. Germline-derived CDR1 and CDR2 are KGHPV and FQNQEV (reference sequence). This CDR3 comprises 13 residues. CDR3 DNA (partial): TGTGCCAGCAGTCTTCAAACCAACGAAAGATTATTT. Translation: CASSLQTNERLF. The whole CDR3 is CASSLQTNERLFF. The entire variable domain, with the rest obtained from reference TRBV26 and TRBJ1-4, is as follows: NSKVIQTPRYLVKGQGQKAKMRCIPEKGHPVVFWYQQNKNNEFKFLINFQNQEVLQQIDMTEKRFSAECPSNSPCSLEIQSSEAGDSALYLCASSLQTNERLFFGHGTKLSVL.

Details on this clone: Gene names and germline match the mouse. With the read ending 1 residue before the CDR3 end, the germline J gene is used to fill in that end. The V call is TRBV3, the J call TRBJ1-3, with 10 bases aligning to TRBD1. The germline gives CDR1 SNHLY, CDR2 FYNGKV (reference sequence). This CDR3 contains 14 residues. The J segment lost 4 bases and the V segment lost 3 bases, leaving 0 bases of the junction unmatched. Partial CDR3 DNA: TGTGCCAGCAGCTTGGACAGGGGGGGAAATACGCTCTAT. As protein: CASSLDRGGNTLY. The CDR3 reads in full as CASSLDRGGNTLYF.

Of note for this clone: Gene names and germline refer to mouse. With the read ending 1 residue before the CDR3 end, the germline J gene is used to fill in that end. This chain links TRBV26 with TRBJ1-1, with 7 nucleotides matching TRBD1. This CDR3 has 13 residues. The V gene's germline CDR1 is KGHPV and CDR2 FQNQEV (reference sequence). V was clipped by 6 bases and J by 2 bases; unmatched bases: 3. The CDR3 sequence is CASRRTGNTEVFF. The CDR3 DNA, read in part, is TGTGCCAGCAGACGGACAGGCAACACAGAAGTCTTC.

A remark on this clone: The gene symbols are mouse symbols. The read finishes 1 residue shy of the CDR3 end, and the germline J gene is used to complete it. The rearrangement links TRBV5 to TRBJ2-3; D gene uncertain. The V end was cut by 0 bases, the J end by 2 bases, with 6 bases between. The CDR3 length is 14 residues. CDR1 LGHNA and CDR2 YNLKQL come from the germline V gene (reference sequence). The CDR3 bases that were read are TGTGCCAGCAGCCAAGACTCTGTTGCAGAAACGCTGTAT. Its protein product is CASSQDSVAETLY. The entire CDR3 sequence reads CASSQDSVAETLYF.

In regard to this clone: Genes here carry mouse names. The CDR3 goes on 1 residue after the read ends, and that part is filled in from the germline J gene. This rearrangement joins TRBV13-3 to TRBJ2-7; 9 bases map to TRBD2. CDR1 is NNHDY and CDR2 is SYVADS in the germline V gene. The CDR3 covers 15 residues. V gave up 5 bases and J gave up 0 bases; unmatched junction bases: 6. CDR3 residues: CASSLTGGSSYEQYF. CDR3 bases read: TGTGCCAGCAGCCTCACTGGGGGGAGCTCCTATGAACAGTAC.

This clone was seen more than once but under ten times. Mouse gene names apply. Read sequence stops 1 residue before the CDR3 end, and the germline J gene provides the missing end. This chain uses TRBV26 with TRBJ2-7; D might be TRBD1 (5 bases). V was clipped by 2 bases and J by 3 bases, with 8 bases between them. Germline loops: CDR1 KGHPV, CDR2 FQNQEV (reference sequence). This CDR3 comprises 13 residues. The CDR3 bases that were read are TGTGCCAGCAGTCTGGGACAACTCTATGAACAGTAC. The encoded protein is CASSLGQLYEQY. The full-length CDR3 reads as CASSLGQLYEQYF.

To note about this clone: A much larger clone sits a single nucleotide away, making a read error possible. All gene names here are mouse names. The observed sequence ends 1 residue before the CDR3 terminus, with the missing tail filled in from the germline J gene. The J gene is TRBJ2-3, the V gene TRBV16, with a possible D match to TRBD2 (5 bases). CDR1 and CDR2 from the germline V gene are SGHSA and FRNQAP. The CDR3 length is 14 residues. CDR3 sequence: CVSSLVGSAETLYF. The covered CDR3 bases are TGTGTAAGCAGCTTAGTGGGGAGTGCAGAAACGCTGTAT.

On this clone: The listed genes are named as in mouse. The read terminates 1 residue before the CDR3 end, so the remaining end is supplied by the germline J gene. The chain combines TRBV23 with TRBJ2-1; TRBD2 is the table's D call, not checked against the DNA. Germline CDR1 and CDR2: KGHTA and FQNQQP. The CDR3 contains 17 residues. The CDR3 bases that were read are TGCTCCAGCAGTCAATCGAGGGACTGGGGGAGGGATGCTGAGCAGTTC. This sequence encodes CSSSQSRDWGRDAEQF. The full CDR3 sequence reads CSSSQSRDWGRDAEQFF. The whole variable domain, remainder taken from reference TRBV23 and TRBJ2-1, is DAAVTQKPRYLIKMKGQEAEMKCIPEKGHTAVFWYQQKQSKELKFLIYFQNQQPLDQIDMVKERFSAVCPSSSLCSLGIRTCEAEDSALYLCSSSQSRDWGRDAEQFFGPGTRLTVL.

As for this clone: Germline and genes: mouse. The read halts 1 residue ahead of the CDR3 end, with the missing end drawn from the germline J gene. The J gene is TRBJ1-6, the V gene TRBV19, with D hard to call. TRBJ1-6 is flagged as an ORF with uncertain function. The CDR3 is made up of 15 amino acids. V lost 2 bases and J 0 bases, leaving 6 bases between the germline ends. Per the germline V gene, CDR1 is FNHDT and CDR2 is SITEND (reference sequence). The CDR3 sequence: CASSMRVSYNSPLYF. The sequenced CDR3 bases are TGTGCCAGCAGTATGAGGGTTTCCTATAATTCGCCCCTCTAC.

As to this clone: All gene names here are mouse names. The read is 1 residue too short to cover the CDR3 end, so that end is filled in from the germline J gene. The V call is TRBV2, the J call TRBJ2-2; possible D gene TRBD1, 5 bases. V was trimmed by 2 bases and J by 0 bases, leaving 7 bases between them. The CDR3 consists of 15 residues. Germline values: CDR1 LGHNA, CDR2 YSYQKL. The CDR3 sequence is CASSQQGSNTGQLYF. The CDR3 DNA, read in part, is TGTGCCAGCAGCCAACAGGGTTCAAACACCGGGCAGCTCTAC.

This clone was counted once. Gene names follow the mouse nomenclature. The sequenced fragment ends 1 residue before the CDR3 boundary, so the rest is inferred from the germline J gene. The chain uses TRBV3 and TRBJ1-1; D gene unclear. V lost 2 bases, J lost 1 base, and 8 bases lay in between. Germline V gives CDR1 SNHLY, CDR2 FYNGKV (reference sequence). The CDR3 covers 14 residues. The CDR3 region is CASSLSILNTEVFF. The covered CDR3 bases are TGTGCCAGCAGCTTATCCATCCTAAACACAGAAGTCTTC.

By share of the sample, this clone is medium-sized (0.01 to 0.1%). The gene symbols are mouse symbols. The read gets to within 1 residue of the CDR3 end, and the germline J gene fills in the rest. This chain links TRBV24 with TRBJ1-1, with a possible D match to TRBD1 (5 bases). The CDR3 extends over 13 amino acids. CDR1 and CDR2 from the germline V gene are KGHTA and FRNEEI. V was pared by 4 bases and J by 4 bases, with 10 bases between. The DNA read from the CDR3 is TGTGCCAGCAGTCCCCGACAGATCACAGAAGTCTTC. Translating it yields CASSPRQITEVF. In full, the CDR3 reads CASSPRQITEVFF.

A word on this clone: Gene names and germline match the mouse. Read data end 1 residue before the CDR3 end; the end is taken from the germline J gene. The J gene is TRBJ2-2, the V gene TRBV16; D might be TRBD1 (6 bases). The CDR3 covers 13 residues. CDR1 is SGHSA and CDR2 is FRNQAP in the germline V gene. V lost 0 bases and J 7 bases, leaving 6 bases between the germline ends. CDR3 DNA, as far as it was read: TGTGCAAGCAGCTTAGAAGGGGGCGGGCAGCTCTAC. It codes for CASSLEGGGQLY. The whole CDR3 is CASSLEGGGQLYF.